Below are 29 T cell receptor beta chains sequenced from a single sample in a study of CD8 T cells in Susac syndrome. Random hexamers were used to reverse transcribe an amount of about 0.5 to 1 ug RNA. From the immunoSEQ multiplex PCR reads, TCRdb called clonotypes with MiXCR, one entry per CDR3 protein. The top ten hold approximately 0.11% of the sample, which has over 130,000 distinct CDR3 sequences, approximately 95% seen once. Source material: CD4+ T cells from PBMCs. All receptors derive from a human donor with multiple sclerosis.

The rearrangement joins TRBV9 to TRBJ2-3; possible D gene TRBD2, 5 bases. The CDR3 runs 16 residues. Trimming pared 2 bases from V and 6 bases from J, leaving 19 bases between. Germline V gives CDR1 SGDLS, CDR2 YYNGEE. CDR3 nucleotide sequence: TGTGCCAGCAGCGTGGAGGTTAGTAGGAGGCTTGATACGCAGTATTTT. Encoded protein: CASSVEVSRRLDTQYF.

This chain connects TRBV9 to TRBJ1-5; weak D call: TRBD1 (5 bases). This CDR3 has 14 residues. Trimming took off 2 bases at V and 11 bases at J, with 17 bases between the two ends. Germline values: CDR1 SGDLS, CDR2 YYNGEE. The CDR3 bases are TGTGCCAGCAGCGTGGGGACGGGCCGGGAAGCCCAGCATTTT. It yields the protein CASSVGTGREAQHF.

The chain combines TRBV24-1 with TRBJ2-1; 10 nucleotides line up with TRBD2. Germline V lookup: CDR1 KGHDR, CDR2 SFDVKD. The ends lost 4 bases at V and 7 bases at J; junction bases unmatched: 15. This CDR3 is built from 18 residues. The CDR3 reads CATSDGTSALRGGNEQFF. CDR3 DNA sequence: TGTGCCACCAGTGACGGGACTAGCGCCCTAAGAGGAGGGAATGAGCAGTTCTTC.

The gene calls are TRBV7-9 and TRBJ2-7; D might be TRBD1 (5 bases). Trimming stripped 5 bases from V and 10 bases from J, with 12 bases between. The germline CDR1 and CDR2 sequences are SEHNR and FQNEAQ (reference sequence). This CDR3 has 11 residues. The CDR3 DNA sequence: TGTGCCAGCAGCCCCGACAGAATACAGTACTTC. It specifies CASSPDRIQYF.

This rearrangement joins TRBV20-1 to TRBJ2-2; 7 bases line up with TRBD1. V shed 6 bases, J shed 9 bases, and the junction held 22 bases outside the gene matches. From germline, CDR1 is DFQATT and CDR2 SNEGSKA (reference sequence). CDR3 size: 17 residues. The chain's CDR3 is CSAPWDSQEHRGRELFF. CDR3 coding DNA: TGCAGTGCACCCTGGGACAGCCAAGAACACCGGGGTCGGGAGCTGTTTTTT.

The rearrangement uses TRBV28 and TRBJ1-5, with D tentatively TRBD1 (6 bases). CDR3 size: 15 residues. Between the trimmed V and J ends, which lost 8 bases and 4 bases, there was a span of 18 bases. Germline values: CDR1 MDHEN, CDR2 SYDVKM. The CDR3 region is CASWPGDIKNQPQHF. In nucleotides, the CDR3 is TGTGCCAGCTGGCCAGGGGACATAAAAAATCAGCCCCAGCATTTT.

This rearrangement joins TRBV6-5 to TRBJ2-7, with D unclear. Germline CDR1 reads MNHEY; CDR2 reads SVGAGI. V was cut by 0 bases and J by 2 bases, with 8 bases left in between. This CDR3 is built from 14 residues. CDR3 residues: CASSYSGRTYEQYF. In DNA form, the CDR3 reads TGTGCCAGCAGTTACTCGGGTCGGACCTACGAGCAGTACTTC.

The CDR3 loop reads CASNIQPNTGELFF. In nucleotides, the CDR3 is TGTGCCAGCAACATACAACCGAACACCGGGGAGCTGTTTTTT. The chain is built from TRBV27 and TRBJ2-2; unclear D gene. The CDR3 runs to 14 residues. In germline, CDR1 is MNHEY, CDR2 SMNVEV (reference sequence). The V gene lost 7 bases and the J gene lost 0 bases, with 9 bases spanning the gap.

In DNA, the CDR3 is TGTGCCAGCAGCGCCGGGACCCCACCCAGTCAGCCCCAGCATTTT. This gives the protein CASSAGTPPSQPQHF. The rearrangement links TRBV12-3 or TRBV12-4 to TRBJ1-5; D perhaps matches TRBD1 (5 bases). The CDR3 covers 15 residues. V lost 6 bases, J lost 6 bases, and 18 bases lay in between.

This rearrangement joins TRBV30 to TRBJ1-2; D remains ambiguous. The CDR3 contains 14 residues. Germline V lookup: CDR1 GTSNPN, CDR2 SVGIG (reference sequence). V dropped 5 bases and J dropped 0 bases, with 13 bases sitting between them. This CDR3 reads CAWRGPVANYGYTF. CDR3 nucleotides: TGTGCCTGGCGAGGACCAGTAGCTAACTATGGCTACACCTTC. The full variable domain, with the rest looked up from reference TRBV30 and TRBJ1-2, is SQTIHQWPATLVQPVGSPLSLECTVEGTSNPNLYWYRQAAGRGLQLLFYSVGIGQISSEVPQNLSASRPQDRQFILSSKKLLLSDSGFYLCAWRGPVANYGYTFGSGTRLTVV.

The rearrangement joins TRBV4-3 to TRBJ2-5, with D possibly TRBD2 on 6 matching bases. The CDR3 extends over 15 amino acids. Germline V lookup: CDR1 LGHNA, CDR2 YSLEER. V was pared by 2 bases and J by 5 bases, with 15 bases between. The CDR3 is CASSQSPTRAETQYF. CDR3 DNA sequence: TGCGCCAGCAGCCAATCCCCGACTAGAGCGGAGACCCAGTACTTC.

The chain couples TRBV19 to TRBJ2-1; D is perhaps TRBD2 (5 bases). This CDR3 is 15 amino acids long. Germline CDR1 LNHDA, CDR2 SQIVND (reference sequence). With 3 bases removed from V and 4 bases from J, the gap between germline ends came to 13 bases. CDR3: CASSILDREYNEQFF. The CDR3, as DNA: TGTGCCAGTAGTATCTTGGACCGGGAATACAATGAGCAGTTCTTC. The full variable domain, in which reference TRBV19 and TRBJ2-1 provide the parts outside the CDR3, is DGGITQSPKYLFRKEGQNVTLSCEQNLNHDAMYWYRQDPGQGLRLIYYSQIVNDFQKGDIAEGYSVSREKKESFPLTVTSAQKNPTAFYLCASSILDREYNEQFFGPGTRLTVL.

The chain is built from TRBV3-1 and TRBJ1-4; D ambiguous. Germline values: CDR1 LGHDT, CDR2 YNNKEL (reference sequence). Trimming took 4 bases from V and 8 from J, leaving 14 bases between them. This CDR3 contains 14 residues. CDR3: CASSPGQIREKLFF. CDR3 in DNA: TGTGCCAGCAGCCCCGGGCAAATTCGGGAAAAACTGTTTTTT.

The rearrangement joins TRBV12-3 or TRBV12-4 to TRBJ1-2; the match to TRBD1 covers 12 bases. V shed 5 bases, J shed 8 bases, and the junction held 6 bases outside the gene matches. The CDR3 contains 14 residues. The CDR3 loop reads CASSPGQGAWGYTF. The CDR3 DNA sequence: TGTGCCAGCAGTCCGGGACAGGGGGCTTGGGGCTACACCTTC.

J is TRBJ2-7 and V is TRBV27; D gene uncertain. Germline-derived CDR1 and CDR2 are MNHEY and SMNVEV (reference sequence). V dropped 3 bases and J dropped 2 bases, with 11 bases sitting between them. This CDR3 comprises 14 residues. This CDR3 reads CASSFATFPYEQYF. The CDR3 DNA follows: TGTGCCAGCAGTTTCGCGACATTCCCCTACGAGCAGTACTTC.

V and J are TRBV9 and TRBJ1-6; 8 bases fit TRBD1. Germline CDR1 and CDR2: SGDLS and YYNGEE. The CDR3 sequence is 17 residues long. The junction had 11 bases not matched to a gene; V was cut back by 0 bases and J by 9 bases. In DNA, the CDR3 is TGTGCCAGCAGCGTAGAGGCGAGAGGACAGGGAACTTCACCCCTCCACTTT. Protein: CASSVEARGQGTSPLHF.

The rearrangement uses TRBV12-3 or TRBV12-4 and TRBJ2-3; D might be TRBD1 (5 bases). This CDR3 has 16 residues. V lost 0 bases and J 2 bases, leaving 12 bases between the germline ends. The CDR3 here is CASSLAGAMATDTQYF. The CDR3 nucleotides read TGTGCCAGCAGTTTAGCAGGGGCCATGGCCACAGATACGCAGTATTTT.

This chain uses TRBV27 with TRBJ1-5, with TRBD1 as a possible D gene (6 bases). Per the germline V gene, CDR1 is MNHEY and CDR2 is SMNVEV (reference sequence). V was pared by 4 bases and J by 0 bases, with 10 bases between. The CDR3 consists of 15 residues. CDR3 sequence (DNA): TGTGCCAGCAGTTCCTGGGGGCTTAGCAATCAGCCCCAGCATTTT. This translates into CASSSWGLSNQPQHF.

The chain recombines TRBV30 with TRBJ1-3; no reliable D call. V was trimmed by 2 bases and J by 1 base, leaving 6 bases between them. This CDR3 has 13 residues. Germline CDR1 and CDR2: GTSNPN and SVGIG (reference sequence). This chain's CDR3 is CAWSLLSGNTIYF. CDR3 nucleotide sequence: TGTGCCTGGAGTCTCCTTTCTGGAAACACCATATATTTT. The full variable domain, in which reference TRBV30 and TRBJ1-3 provide the parts outside the CDR3, is SQTIHQWPATLVQPVGSPLSLECTVEGTSNPNLYWYRQAAGRGLQLLFYSVGIGQISSEVPQNLSASRPQDRQFILSSKKLLLSDSGFYLCAWSLLSGNTIYFGEGSWLTVV.

The gene calls are TRBV24-1 and TRBJ2-7; D is unclear. Germline lookup yields CDR1 KGHDR and CDR2 SFDVKD. The V and J ends lost 3 bases and 0 bases respectively, with 5 bases between them. The CDR3 consists of 13 residues. The CDR3 sequence is CATSDPNSYEQYF. CDR3 nucleotides: TGTGCCACCAGTGATCCTAACTCCTACGAGCAGTACTTC.

The rearrangement joins TRBV28 to TRBJ2-7; D is unclear. V lost 5 bases, J lost 2 bases, and 16 bases lay in between. The CDR3 sequence is 15 residues long. The germline V gene has CDR1 MDHEN and CDR2 SYDVKM. The CDR3 protein is CASSPLTPLPYEQYF. The CDR3 coding sequence is TGTGCCAGCAGTCCGCTGACCCCGCTACCCTACGAGCAGTACTTC.

The chain couples TRBV6-2 or TRBV6-3 to TRBJ2-7; the D is unclear. The CDR3 runs to 14 residues. Germline-derived CDR1 and CDR2 are MNHEY and SVGEGT. Trimming removed 2 bases from V and 0 bases from J, with 8 bases in between. CDR3 in DNA: TGTGCCAGCAGTTACGTCCAGCTCTCCTACGAGCAGTACTTC. Translating it yields CASSYVQLSYEQYF.

In DNA, the CDR3 is TGTGCCAGCAGCGAGCGGGCTCAGGGGGTAGGCACTGAAGCTTTCTTT. It encodes CASSERAQGVGTEAFF. This chain uses TRBV9 with TRBJ1-1; 7 nucleotides agree with TRBD1. This CDR3 comprises 16 residues. Germline V gives CDR1 SGDLS, CDR2 YYNGEE. Trimming at V came to 3 bases and at J to 4 bases, leaving 12 bases not matched to a gene.

This chain uses TRBV20-1 with TRBJ2-1, with 12 positions matching TRBD2. Germline assignment: CDR1 DFQATT and CDR2 SNEGSKA (reference sequence). After removal of 5 bases from V and 2 bases from J, the junction contained 4 bases not matched to a gene. This CDR3 is 15 amino acids long. The CDR3 DNA reads as TGCAGTGCTGCCCGGACTAGCGGGGCCTACAATGAGCAGTTCTTC. Translated: CSAARTSGAYNEQFF.

The rearrangement links TRBV15 to TRBJ1-6; TRBD1 matches 9 bases. Germline V gene sequence: CDR1 LNHNV, CDR2 YYDKDF (reference sequence). After removal of 0 bases from V and 9 bases from J, the junction contained 6 bases not matched to a gene. The CDR3 extends over 16 amino acids. Here the CDR3 DNA reads TGTGCCACCAGCAGAGATCGCGGACAGGGGCCTTCACCCCTCCACTTT. Protein sequence: CATSRDRGQGPSPLHF.

A single count supports this clonotype. The chain recombines TRBV6-2 or TRBV6-3 with TRBJ1-5; TRBD1 aligns across 9 bases. This CDR3 spans 14 amino acids. V shed 6 bases, J shed 4 bases, and the junction held 4 bases outside the gene matches. The germline V gene encodes CDR1 MNHEY and CDR2 SVGEGT. The CDR3 sequence is CASRPGTGNQPQHF. DNA for the CDR3: TGTGCCAGCAGGCCCGGGACAGGGAATCAGCCCCAGCATTTT.

In its sample, this clonotype was seen once. The chain uses TRBV3-1 and TRBJ2-2; 9 bases are a match to TRBD1. The germline V gene has CDR1 LGHDT and CDR2 YNNKEL (reference sequence). Unmatched junction bases numbered 11, after V lost 4 bases and J lost 5 bases. This CDR3 is built from 17 residues. This chain's CDR3 is CASSRQTGGVGTGELFF. The DNA for the CDR3 is TGTGCCAGCAGCCGACAGACAGGGGGTGTAGGGACCGGGGAGCTGTTTTTT.

The chain links TRBV29-1 to TRBJ2-1, with D tentatively TRBD1 (7 bases). V was trimmed by 5 bases and J by 6 bases, leaving 26 bases between them. Germline loops: CDR1 SQVTM, CDR2 ANQGSEA. CDR3 length: 17 amino acids. CDR3 sequence: CSVREGPTGDWINEQFF. The CDR3 coding sequence is TGCAGCGTTAGAGAAGGTCCAACAGGGGACTGGATCAATGAGCAGTTCTTC.

The chain employs TRBV6-1 and TRBJ1-1, with D unresolved. The CDR3 consists of 13 residues. V was clipped by 3 bases and J by 1 base, with 6 bases between them. Germline CDR1 MNHNS, CDR2 SASEGT. CDR3 residues: CASSDPGNTEAFF. Here the CDR3 DNA reads TGTGCCAGCAGTGATCCCGGGAACACTGAAGCTTTCTTT.